What follows are 30 T cell receptor beta chains derived from one specimen sequenced in a study of cytotoxic CD8 clonotypes in ibrutinib-treated CLL. This table comes from immunoSEQ multiplex PCR, and its TCRdb copy is limited to in-frame clones, with some not included. The table lists some 200,000 clones, 60% to 80% of them singletons, with about an eighth in the top ten. Sequencing was performed on PBMCs, taken after 12 months of ibrutinib treatment. These receptors all stem from a human donor with chronic lymphocytic leukemia.

The rearrangement links TRBV18 to TRBJ2-5, with a weak D call TRBD2 (7 bases). Trimming shortened V by 1 base and J by 5 bases, and 14 bases separated the two germline ends. Per the germline V gene, CDR1 is KGHSH and CDR2 is LQKENI. The CDR3 contains 15 residues. CDR3 sequence reads: CASSPLAGAGETQYF. As DNA, the CDR3 is TGTGCCAGCTCACCACTCGCGGGGGCCGGGGAGACCCAGTACTTC.

This clone has just a few counts. The genes are TRBV2 and TRBJ2-3, with D maybe TRBD1 (6 bases). Trimming removed 6 bases from V and 6 bases from J, with 28 bases in between. The CDR3 covers 18 residues. The germline V gene has CDR1 SNHLY and CDR2 FYNNEI. The CDR3 sequence: CASRVLWRPQGRSDTQYF. The DNA for the CDR3 is TGTGCCAGCAGAGTGCTCTGGCGCCCACAGGGAAGGAGCGATACGCAGTATTTT.

This clone was counted once. The rearrangement uses TRBV5-1 and TRBJ2-7, with TRBD2 matching over 9 bases. The CDR3 spans 15 residues. Trimming took 4 bases from V and 0 from J; bases not matched to a gene: 5. Germline-derived CDR1 and CDR2 are SGHRS and YFSETQ. In DNA form, the CDR3 reads TGCGCCAGCAGCGAGACTAGCGGCAGCTCCTACGAGCAGTACTTC. As protein: CASSETSGSSYEQYF.

This chain joins TRBV19 and TRBJ2-7; D gene unclear. V lost 3 bases, J lost 3 bases, and 12 bases lay in between. This CDR3 spans 14 amino acids. Germline CDR1 is LNHDA and CDR2 is SQIVND (reference sequence). CDR3 bases: TGTGCCAGTAGTATCTACGACACATACTACGAGCAGTACTTC. Encoded protein: CASSIYDTYYEQYF.

The V and J genes are TRBV18 and TRBJ2-2; no definite D call. Germline V gives CDR1 KGHSH, CDR2 LQKENI. The length of the CDR3 is 12 residues. V was cut by 1 base and J by 6 bases, with 3 bases left in between. CDR3 region: CASSPLAGELFF. The CDR3 nucleotides are TGTGCCAGCTCACCACTGGCCGGGGAGCTGTTTTTT.

The chain employs TRBV9 and TRBJ2-1; 10 nucleotides match TRBD2. Germline V gives CDR1 SGDLS, CDR2 YYNGEE. The CDR3 totals 14 residues. The ends lost 8 bases at V and 4 bases at J; junction bases unmatched: 6. The CDR3 spells CASGAGGPYNEQFF. CDR3 coding DNA: TGTGCCAGTGGAGCGGGGGGGCCTTACAATGAGCAGTTCTTC.

About this clone itself: As the CDR3 is not closed by the conserved phenylalanine or tryptophan, this likely results from a read error. The DNA is left out, because the CDR3 cannot be placed on it with certainty; the CDR3 is given as TCRdb lists it. The rearrangement uses TRBV7-9 and TRBJ1-5; the table names TRBD1, a call not compared with the DNA. The CDR3 is 13 residues long, ends included. CDR1 and CDR2 from the germline V gene are SEHNR and FQNEAQ (reference sequence). Here the CDR3 reads CASSPSSRVMLVL.

The chain employs TRBV5-1 and TRBJ2-3, with 12 bases identical to TRBD2. In germline, CDR1 is SGHRS, CDR2 YFSETQ. The J segment lost 5 bases and the V segment lost 4 bases, leaving 8 bases of the junction unmatched. The CDR3 contains 16 residues. Here the CDR3 DNA reads TGCGCCAGCAGCCTAGAACTAGCGGGAGGTGGAGATACGCAGTATTTT. Translated, it gives CASSLELAGGGDTQYF. Filled out from reference TRBV5-1 and TRBJ2-3, the complete variable domain reads KAGVTQTPRYLIKTRGQQVTLSCSPISGHRSVSWYQQTPGQGLQFLFEYFSETQRNKGNFPGRFSGRQFSNSRSEMNVSTLELGDSALYLCASSLELAGGGDTQYFGPGTRLTVL.

The chain carries TRBV19 and TRBJ2-5, with 7 bases lining up with TRBD2. The germline gives CDR1 LNHDA, CDR2 SQIVND (reference sequence). This CDR3 has 16 amino acids. The J segment lost 5 bases and the V segment lost 3 bases, leaving 12 bases of the junction unmatched. The CDR3 here is CASSIWSSGTRETQYF. The CDR3 nucleotides are TGTGCCAGTAGTATTTGGTCTAGCGGAACCAGGGAGACCCAGTACTTC.

This chain uses TRBV28 with TRBJ2-7; 7 bases are shared with TRBD1. The CDR3 loop spans 14 amino acids. The ends lost 6 bases at V and 3 bases at J; junction bases unmatched: 8. Germline CDR1 reads MDHEN; CDR2 reads SYDVKM. CDR3 nucleotide sequence: TGTGCCAGCAGAAGCCCGGGACAGAGCTACGAGCAGTACTTC. Its protein product is CASRSPGQSYEQYF.

The chain employs TRBV7-2 and TRBJ2-7; TRBD2 aligns across 7 bases. In germline, CDR1 is SGHTA, CDR2 FQGNSA. CDR3 length: 16 amino acids. J lost 2 bases, V lost 0 bases, and 7 bases had no gene match. The chain's CDR3 is CASSLAHGRVPYEQYF. As DNA, the CDR3 is TGTGCCAGCAGCTTAGCGCATGGGAGGGTCCCCTACGAGCAGTACTTC. Combining the CDR3 with reference TRBV7-2 and TRBJ2-7 gives the whole variable domain GAGVSQSPSNKVTEKGKDVELRCDPISGHTALYWYRQSLGQGLEFLIYFQGNSAPDKSGLPSDRFSAERTGGSVSTLTIQRTQQEDSAVYLCASSLAHGRVPYEQYFGPGTRLTVT.

The rearrangement links TRBV7-9 to TRBJ2-7; 13 nucleotides match TRBD2. J gave up 2 bases and V 1 base, and 8 bases lay outside the gene matches. This CDR3 is built from 18 residues. Germline CDR1 and CDR2: SEHNR and FQNEAQ (reference sequence). CDR3 nucleotide sequence: TGTGCCAGCAGCTTAGTAGGACTAGCGGGAGAGGGGACCTACGAGCAGTACTTC. It yields the protein CASSLVGLAGEGTYEQYF. Combining the CDR3 with reference TRBV7-9 and TRBJ2-7 gives the whole variable domain DTGVSQNPRHKITKRGQNVTFRCDPISEHNRLYWYRQTLGQGPEFLTYFQNEAQLEKSRLLSDRFSAERPKGSFSTLEIQRTEQGDSAMYLCASSLVGLAGEGTYEQYFGPGTRLTVT.

The CDR3 DNA sequence: TGTGCCAGCAGCCCATACAGGGATTACAATGAGCAGTTCTTC. Its translation is CASSPYRDYNEQFF. The gene calls are TRBV9 and TRBJ2-1, with a tentative D call TRBD1 (6 bases). The CDR3 runs to 14 residues. The V gene lost 4 bases and the J gene lost 4 bases, with 12 bases spanning the gap. Germline CDR1 and CDR2: SGDLS and YYNGEE. The whole variable domain, filled in from reference TRBV9 and TRBJ2-1, reads DSGVTQTPKHLITATGQRVTLRCSPRSGDLSVYWYQQSLDQGLQFLIQYYNGEERAKGNILERFSAQQFPDLHSELNLSSLELGDSALYFCASSPYRDYNEQFFGPGTRLTVL.

On this clone: The sample carries other DNA sequences with the same CDR3. The chain couples TRBV27 to TRBJ2-7; D gene unclear. The CDR3 runs to 13 residues. Trimming shortened V by 5 bases and J by 2 bases, and 10 bases separated the two germline ends. Germline values: CDR1 MNHEY, CDR2 SMNVEV (reference sequence). For the CDR3, the DNA is TGTGCCAGCAGTCCAACCGGTGCCTACGAGCAGTACTTC. Residues: CASSPTGAYEQYF.

This chain uses TRBV5-5 with TRBJ1-1; unclear D gene. The CDR3 covers 14 residues. V shed 0 bases and J shed 4 bases, with 10 bases lying between them. The V gene's germline CDR1 is SGHKS and CDR2 YYEKEE (reference sequence). The CDR3 nucleotides are TGTGCCAGCAGCTTGGCGCAGAGGGCCACTGAAGCTTTCTTT. It yields the protein CASSLAQRATEAFF.

The chain uses TRBV7-9 and TRBJ2-5; 8 positions match TRBD2. CDR1 is SEHNR and CDR2 is FQNEAQ in the germline V gene (reference sequence). V gave up 3 bases and J gave up 4 bases; unmatched junction bases: 4. This CDR3 region has 14 residues. The CDR3 sequence: CASSFVAGGETQYF. The CDR3, as DNA: TGTGCCAGCAGCTTTGTGGCGGGGGGAGAGACCCAGTACTTC. The variable domain in full, completed from reference TRBV7-9 and TRBJ2-5, reads DTGVSQNPRHKITKRGQNVTFRCDPISEHNRLYWYRQTLGQGPEFLTYFQNEAQLEKSRLLSDRFSAERPKGSFSTLEIQRTEQGDSAMYLCASSFVAGGETQYFGPGTRLLVL.

The chain carries TRBV2 and TRBJ1-1; the D is unclear. V was trimmed by 4 bases and J by 4 bases, leaving 4 bases between them. Germline V lookup: CDR1 SNHLY, CDR2 FYNNEI. The CDR3 covers 11 residues. CDR3 bases: TGTGCCAGCAGTGTTGCCACTGAAGCTTTCTTT. Its translation is CASSVATEAFF. Complete variable domain (other parts from reference TRBV2 and TRBJ1-1): EPEVTQTPSHQVTQMGQEVILRCVPISNHLYFYWYRQILGQKVEFLVSFYNNEISEKSEIFDDQFSVERPDGSNFTLKIRSTKLEDSAMYFCASSVATEAFFGQGTRLTVV.

This chain links TRBV5-8 with TRBJ1-1; D gene unclear. The V gene lost 3 bases and the J gene lost 5 bases, with 8 bases spanning the gap. The CDR3 runs to 12 residues. The V gene's germline CDR1 is SGHTS and CDR2 YDEGEE. The CDR3 is CASSWVRTEAFF. The CDR3 bases are TGTGCCAGCAGCTGGGTTCGAACTGAAGCTTTCTTT.

This rearrangement joins TRBV6-1 to TRBJ1-6; 7 positions agree with TRBD1. Losses at the gene ends were 6 bases for V and 3 bases for J; bases not matched to a gene: 5. The CDR3 runs 15 residues. Germline CDR1 MNHNS, CDR2 SASEGT. CDR3 loop: CASRSGGNYNSPLHF. The CDR3 nucleotides are TGTGCCAGCAGGTCAGGGGGAAACTATAATTCACCCCTCCACTTT.

This clone was detected many times. The chain links TRBV15 to TRBJ2-7; no definite D call. The germline gives CDR1 LNHNV, CDR2 YYDKDF (reference sequence). The ends were cut back, 1 base at V and 1 base at J, with 17 bases in the middle. The CDR3 length is 17 residues. The CDR3 here is CATSRGRPGPSSYEQYF. For the CDR3, the DNA is TGTGCCACCAGCAGAGGGCGGCCGGGCCCGAGTTCCTACGAGCAGTACTTC.

This clone was found a few times. V usage is TRBV4-1 and J usage is TRBJ1-5; 7 bases agree with TRBD1. The germline V gene encodes CDR1 MGHRA and CDR2 YSYEKL. This CDR3 is 14 amino acids long. V lost 2 bases to trimming and J lost 5 bases; unmatched junction nucleotides: 3. CDR3 residues: CASSQPDRDQPQHF. CDR3 sequence (DNA): TGCGCCAGCAGCCAACCAGACAGGGATCAGCCCCAGCATTTT.

The chain uses TRBV29-1 and TRBJ1-2, with D tentatively TRBD1 (5 bases). The V gene's germline CDR1 is SQVTM and CDR2 ANQGSEA. The CDR3 covers 13 residues. V lost 6 bases and J 3 bases, leaving 14 bases between the germline ends. The CDR3 bases are TGCAGCGTGAGGCGGGGGGTTGACTATGGCTACACCTTC. Its protein is CSVRRGVDYGYTF.

About this clone: The sample has other DNA sequences that encode this CDR3 too. The chain combines TRBV30 with TRBJ1-5; D not resolved. Per the germline V gene, CDR1 is GTSNPN and CDR2 is SVGIG (reference sequence). The ends were cut back, 0 bases at V and 4 bases at J, with 7 bases in the middle. The CDR3 is 13 amino acids. CDR3 in DNA: TGTGCCTGGAGTGTACTCGGAAATCAGCCCCAGCATTTT. Its translation is CAWSVLGNQPQHF.

The chain employs TRBV13 and TRBJ1-1, with D uncertain. Trimming shortened V by 5 bases and J by 5 bases, and 15 bases separated the two germline ends. Germline values: CDR1 PRHDT, CDR2 FYEKMQ (reference sequence). The CDR3 length is 14 residues. The CDR3 spells CASSADGRRTEAFF. DNA for the CDR3: TGTGCCAGCAGCGCCGACGGGAGAAGGACTGAAGCTTTCTTT.

The CDR3 DNA sequence: TGTGCCAGCAGCTTAGACCCAGGATACGAGCAGTACTTC. It yields the protein CASSLDPGYEQYF. V usage is TRBV11-2 and J usage is TRBJ2-7; D not resolved. V lost 0 bases and J lost 4, with 7 bases in between. The CDR3 has 13 residues. CDR1 is SGHAT and CDR2 is FQNNGV in the germline V gene. Together with reference TRBV11-2 and TRBJ2-7, the CDR3 gives the full variable domain: EAGVAQSPRYKIIEKRQSVAFWCNPISGHATLYWYQQILGQGPKLLIQFQNNGVVDDSQLPKDRFSAERLKGVDSTLKIQPAKLEDSAVYLCASSLDPGYEQYFGPGTRLTVT.

Points on this clone: Other DNA sequences in the sample encode the same CDR3. The gene calls are TRBV27 and TRBJ2-1; D unresolved. CDR1 and CDR2 from the germline V gene are MNHEY and SMNVEV (reference sequence). The CDR3 spans 13 residues. Between the trimmed V and J ends, which lost 6 bases and 0 bases, there was a span of 6 bases. The CDR3 spells CASSYSSYNEQFF. CDR3 bases: TGTGCCAGCAGCTATAGCTCCTACAATGAGCAGTTCTTC.

This clone appeared a few times. The chain employs TRBV4-1 and TRBJ2-7; D gene ambiguous. The CDR3 loop spans 12 amino acids. Germline values: CDR1 MGHRA, CDR2 YSYEKL. Trimming took 1 base from V and 5 from J, leaving 6 bases between them. The DNA of the CDR3 is TGCGCCAGCAGCCAAGTTTGGCACGAGCAGTACTTC. Amino acid sequence: CASSQVWHEQYF.

The rearrangement joins TRBV7-2 to TRBJ1-5; D is possibly TRBD1 (5 bases). The germline V gene encodes CDR1 SGHTA and CDR2 FQGNSA. V was shortened by 5 bases and J by 7 bases, with 12 bases between the two germline ends. The CDR3 has 13 residues. The CDR3 nucleotides are TGTGCCAGCAGCCGGGACCTAGGACAGCCCCAGCATTTT. It codes for CASSRDLGQPQHF.

This clone was recorded once. The chain is built from TRBV5-1 and TRBJ2-7; TRBD2 agrees at 8 bases. This CDR3 has 16 residues. Looked up from germline, CDR1 is SGHRS and CDR2 is YFSETQ. Trimming cost V 4 bases and J 6 bases; bases outside gene matches: 15. The CDR3 loop reads CASSPPGGTTPSEQYF. The CDR3 region has the DNA TGCGCCAGCAGCCCCCCGGGGGGGACCACTCCCTCCGAGCAGTACTTC.

The chain employs TRBV5-5 and TRBJ1-5; 10 nucleotides align to TRBD1. V lost 5 bases and J lost 0; bases outside the gene matches: 2. This CDR3 comprises 15 residues. CDR1 and CDR2 from the germline V gene are SGHKS and YYEKEE (reference sequence). This chain's CDR3 is CASRGTGDSNQPQHF. Here the CDR3 DNA reads TGTGCCAGCAGGGGGACAGGGGATAGCAATCAGCCCCAGCATTTT.